Reported below is one TCR beta chain. The antigen is unknown. The V and J ends lost 6 bases and 6 bases, in that order; junction bases with no gene match: 8. The germline gives CDR1 MNHEY, CDR2 SVGAGI. The CDR3 length is 14 residues. This sample was taken from a study of long-term antiretroviral therapy in people with HIV. Study at large: Initial samples were collected about a decade before the 2015 immediate-ART recommendation. Study conclusions and caveats: After ART, diversity increased yet remained lower than transplant donor controls.

It was version v3.0 of the immunoSEQ assay that was run at survey level. Libraries were prepared by immunoSEQ multiplex PCR; TCRdb keeps only in-frame clonotypes and omits some of them. The sample carries fewer than 30,000 clones, about 80% recorded once. Sequenced here: unsorted PBMCs, sampled 0.7 years before starting antiretroviral therapy. The chain carries TRBV6-5 and TRBJ2-1; 7 nucleotides line up with TRBD1. The source is a man aged 30 to 45 with HIV. CDR3 amino acids: CASRTLQGLNEQFF. The DNA for the CDR3 is TGTGCCAGCAGGACTTTACAGGGGCTCAATGAGCAGTTCTTC.